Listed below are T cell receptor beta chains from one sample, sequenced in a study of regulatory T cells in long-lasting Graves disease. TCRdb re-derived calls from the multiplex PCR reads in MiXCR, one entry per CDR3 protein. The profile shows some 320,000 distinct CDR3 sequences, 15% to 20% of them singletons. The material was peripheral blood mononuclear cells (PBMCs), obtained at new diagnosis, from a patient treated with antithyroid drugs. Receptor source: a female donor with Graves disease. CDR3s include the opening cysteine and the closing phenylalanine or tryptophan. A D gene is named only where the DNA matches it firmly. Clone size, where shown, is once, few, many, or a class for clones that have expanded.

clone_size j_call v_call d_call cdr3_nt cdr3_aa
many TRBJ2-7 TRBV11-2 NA TGTGCCAGCAGCTCGCAGACAGGCTCCTACGAGCAGTACTTC CASSSQTGSYEQYF
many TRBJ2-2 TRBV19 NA TGTGCCAGTAGTTCCCGGGACGAGGCGCCTACCGGGGAGCTGTTTTTT CASSSRDEAPTGELFF
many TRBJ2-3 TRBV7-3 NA TGTGCCAGCAGCGCGTACTGGGCCTCATTCACAGATACGCAGTATTTT CASSAYWASFTDTQYF
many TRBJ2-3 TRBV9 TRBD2 TGTGCCAGCAGCGCGGTAGCGGGGACTAGCACAGATACGCAGTATTTT CASSAVAGTSTDTQYF
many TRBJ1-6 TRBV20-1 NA TGCAGTGCTAGCCGGGACGATAATTCACCCCTCCACTTT CSASRDDNSPLHF
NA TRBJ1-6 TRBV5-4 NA TGTGCCAGCAGCGAGGGATCTCGGAATTCACCCCTCCACTTT CASSEGSRNSPLHF
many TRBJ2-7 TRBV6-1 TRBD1 TGTGCCAGCAGTGGTCGGGACAGGGGTGCCGAGCAGTACTTC CASSGRDRGAEQYF
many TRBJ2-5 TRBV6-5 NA TGTGCCAGCAGTTATGTCGCTGCAGGCGGGGAACAAGAGACCCAGTACTTC CASSYVAAGGEQETQYF
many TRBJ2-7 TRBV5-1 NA TGCGCCAGCAGCTTGGATTTATACTCCTACGAGCAGTACTTC CASSLDLYSYEQYF
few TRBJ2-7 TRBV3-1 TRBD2 TGTGCCAGCAGCCAAGTTAGCGGGATTCAGTACTTC CASSQVSGIQYF
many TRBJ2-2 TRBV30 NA TGTGCCTCCATATCAACGCAGGTAGCAACCGGGGAGCTGTTTTTT CASISTQVATGELFF